This T cell receptor beta chain was captured in a study of shared clonotypes between healthy human individuals. Study background: Donors had three CD4 naive, three CD4 memory, two CD8 naive and one CD8 memory plate apiece.

Produced via immunoSEQ multiplex PCR; TCRdb's table is partial and in-frame only. The repertoire holds 95,000 to 120,000 clones, with over 65% as singletons. V lost 5 bases, J lost 5 bases, and 7 bases stayed unmatched. The CDR3 is made up of 14 amino acids. Looked up from germline, CDR1 is SNHLY and CDR2 is FYNNEI. The chain combines TRBV2 with TRBJ2-5; 8 bases map to TRBD1. The sequenced sample was memory CD8+ T cells sorted from blood. Subset meaning: CD45RO+ cells pooled with CCR7-negative TemRA cells. The source is a woman aged 25 to 45 in good health. This CDR3 is CASSQGAVYETQYF. The CDR3 bases are TGTGCCAGCAGTCAGGGGGCGGTTTACGAGACCCAGTACTTC.